What follows describes a single T cell receptor beta chain. This specimen belongs to a study of blood T cells in healthy people across ages. A second about 6 to 12 cycle PCR used barcoded and J-beta primers. TCRdb ran MiXCR on the 5' RACE reads and lists one entry per CDR3 protein. The repertoire holds about 930,000 distinct CDR3 sequences, with around 29% as singletons. PBMCs were isolated at a quantity of at least 7 million per sample. The CDR3 contains 16 residues. Trimming shortened V by 6 bases and J by 9 bases, and 21 bases separated the two germline ends. Germline V lookup: CDR1 MNHEY, CDR2 SVGAGI. These same data were also listed under a study on T cells of mothers and their children. That study adds: Biologically related mothers and children overlapped slightly more than unrelated pairs, a non-significant difference.

The sequencing sample was made of blood. This chain connects TRBV6-5 to TRBJ1-6; a weak D match, TRBD1 (5 bases). This sequence was found in a woman between 40 and 50 years old in good health. The CDR3 sequence is CASRGGGRLGGSPLHF. In DNA form, the CDR3 reads TGTGCCAGCAGGGGGGGTGGGCGGCTTGGAGGTTCACCCCTCCACTTT.